The clone carrying this T cell receptor (beta chain) was observed a single time. Its antigen is still unknown. The record originates from a study of T cell responses to AZD1222 COVID-19 vaccine. General observations from the study: Sampling that yielded the repertoires occurred only after the peak T cell response. Reports say nearly half of spike-specific TCRs go after unmutated variant regions.

Sequenced by immunoSEQ multiplex PCR; TCRdb stores in-frame clones only, minus some. The sample lists about 150,000 clones; approximately 90% were seen once. This CDR3 comprises 16 residues. Germline CDR1 and CDR2: LNHDA and SQIVND (reference sequence). Between the trimmed V and J ends, which lost 7 bases and 3 bases, there was a span of 21 bases. The receptor was isolated from an adult who received the AZD1222 COVID-19 vaccine. The chain has TRBV19 and TRBJ1-1, with a weak D call TRBD1 (5 bases). Sequences were derived from peripheral blood, sampled 28 days after the second AZD1222 dose. In DNA form, the CDR3 reads TGTGCCAGTACCCAGGACACCCTCCAAAGATACACTGAAGCTTTCTTT. Amino acids: CASTQDTLQRYTEAFF.